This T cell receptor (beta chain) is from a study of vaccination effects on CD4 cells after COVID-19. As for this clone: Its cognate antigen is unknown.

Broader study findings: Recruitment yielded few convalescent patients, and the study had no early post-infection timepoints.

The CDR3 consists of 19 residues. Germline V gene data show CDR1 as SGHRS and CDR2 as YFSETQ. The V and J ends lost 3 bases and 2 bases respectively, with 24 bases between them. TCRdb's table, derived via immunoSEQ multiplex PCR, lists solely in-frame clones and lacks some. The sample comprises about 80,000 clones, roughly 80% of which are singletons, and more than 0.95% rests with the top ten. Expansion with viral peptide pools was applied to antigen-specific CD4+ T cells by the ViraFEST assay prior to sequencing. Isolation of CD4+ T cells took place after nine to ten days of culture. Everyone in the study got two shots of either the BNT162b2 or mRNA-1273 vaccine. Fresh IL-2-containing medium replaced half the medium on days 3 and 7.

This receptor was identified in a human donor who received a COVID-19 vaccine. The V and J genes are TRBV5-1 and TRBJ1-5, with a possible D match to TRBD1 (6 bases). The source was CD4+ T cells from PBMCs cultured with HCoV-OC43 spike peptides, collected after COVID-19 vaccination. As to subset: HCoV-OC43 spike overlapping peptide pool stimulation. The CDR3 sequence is CASSSKRTEPPRGNQPQHF. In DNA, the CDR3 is TGCGCCAGCAGCTCGAAAAGGACAGAACCTCCTAGGGGCAATCAGCCCCAGCATTTT.